This TCR beta chain was captured by sequencing in a study of blood T cell repertoires in COVID-19. Assay: immunoSEQ multiplex PCR; the TCRdb copy retains only in-frame clones and omits some. The data contain over 300,000 clones, around 91% of them singletons. Sequencing was done on a sample of peripheral blood. This clonotype was obtained from a man aged 18 to 29 with active or convalescent COVID-19.

The CDR3 nucleotides read TGCAGTGCTAGTAGTCCAGGGGAGACTGAAGCTTTCTTT. Amino acid sequence: CSASSPGETEAFF. The chain carries TRBV20-1 and TRBJ1-1; weak D call: TRBD1 (6 bases). The CDR3 runs 13 residues. Trimming took off 3 bases at V and 5 bases at J, with 13 bases between the two ends. Germline V gene sequence: CDR1 DFQATT, CDR2 SNEGSKA (reference sequence).